Shown below are 9 T cell receptor beta chains from a single sample sequenced in a study of graft-versus-host responses after intestinal transplantation. Some clones are missing from TCRdb's copy, which holds only in-frame ones; the method was immunoSEQ multiplex PCR. The sample includes 85,000 to 100,000 clones, approximately 85% of them seen just once. The specimen comprised PBMCs, sampled 255 days after intestinal transplant. These receptors were taken from a human patient who received an intestinal transplant, so some T cells may come from the graft donor.

V usage is TRBV7-8 and J usage is TRBJ2-5; a possible D gene is TRBD2 (5 bases). Between the trimmed V and J ends, which lost 3 bases and 4 bases, there was a span of 15 bases. From germline, CDR1 is SGHVS and CDR2 FQNEAQ. The CDR3 totals 15 residues. The CDR3 DNA reads as TGTGCCAGCAGCTTCCGAACTAGTCGGGGAGAGACCCAGTACTTC. Protein sequence: CASSFRTSRGETQYF.

Only a few counts were recorded for this clone. This chain uses TRBV28 with TRBJ2-7; TRBD2 is a possible D gene (5 bases). The CDR3 has 12 residues. V lost 6 bases and J 3 bases, leaving 9 bases between the germline ends. The germline V gene has CDR1 MDHEN and CDR2 SYDVKM. The CDR3 reads CASRGGSYEQYF. DNA for the CDR3: TGTGCCAGCAGAGGTGGGAGCTACGAGCAGTACTTC. The complete variable domain, with remaining parts taken from reference TRBV28 and TRBJ2-7, reads DVKVTQSSRYLVKRTGEKVFLECVQDMDHENMFWYRQDPGLGLRLIYFSYDVKMKEKGDIPEGYSVSREKKERFSLILESASTNQTSMYLCASRGGSYEQYFGPGTRLTVT.

The J gene is TRBJ1-1, the V gene TRBV7-9; D gene uncertain. The CDR3 length is 18 residues. Germline loops: CDR1 SEHNR, CDR2 FQNEAQ (reference sequence). Trimming left V 1 base short and J 1 base short, with 19 bases between. CDR3 nucleotide sequence: TGTGCCAGCAGCTTAGACCCATTTACATTATTCTGGAACACTGAAGCTTTCTTT. Translated, it gives CASSLDPFTLFWNTEAFF.

J is TRBJ1-2 and V is TRBV2; tentatively, D is TRBD1 (6 bases). CDR3 size: 10 residues. Germline V lookup: CDR1 SNHLY, CDR2 FYNNEI. Trimming left V 5 bases short and J 10 bases short, with 8 bases between. CDR3 in amino acids: CASSRQVYTF. The CDR3 nucleotides are TGTGCCAGCAGTCGACAGGTCTACACCTTC.

This clone was seen a few times. Other DNA sequences in this specimen translate into the identical CDR3. The rearrangement joins TRBV19 to TRBJ1-5; D is ambiguous. The V end lost 0 bases, the J end lost 0 bases, and 6 bases lay between the germline ends. The CDR3 runs to 15 residues. In germline, CDR1 is LNHDA, CDR2 SQIVND (reference sequence). CDR3 protein: CASSIEEYSNQPQHF. CDR3 bases: TGTGCCAGTAGTATAGAAGAGTATAGCAATCAGCCCCAGCATTTT.

Only one count was recorded for this clone. This chain joins TRBV7-9 and TRBJ1-3, with D perhaps matching TRBD1 (5 bases). The CDR3 sequence is 15 residues long. Germline V gene lookup returns CDR1 SEHNR and CDR2 FQNEAQ (reference sequence). Trimming removed 8 bases from V and 3 bases from J, with 17 bases in between. CDR3 in amino acids: CASGGWGGIGNTIYF. The CDR3 region has the DNA TGTGCCAGCGGGGGGTGGGGAGGAATTGGAAACACCATATATTTT.

This clone was recorded only once. The rearrangement links TRBV5-4 to TRBJ1-2; possible D gene TRBD1, 5 bases. Looked up from germline, CDR1 is SGHNT and CDR2 is YYREEE (reference sequence). The CDR3 spans 12 residues. Trimming cost V 4 bases and J 4 bases, with 8 bases left between them. The CDR3 loop is CASSLGAYGYTF. CDR3 nucleotide sequence: TGTGCCAGCAGCCTCGGGGCCTATGGCTACACCTTC.

CDR3 amino acids: CASSPNRGTGLYEQYF. DNA for the CDR3: TGTGCCAGCTCACCAAACAGGGGGACCGGATTATACGAGCAGTACTTC. The chain joins TRBV18 to TRBJ2-7, with TRBD1 matching 8 bases. The CDR3 extends over 16 amino acids. Germline CDR1 is KGHSH and CDR2 is LQKENI. After removal of 2 bases from V and 4 bases from J, the junction contained 10 bases not matched to a gene.

The chain couples TRBV4-1 to TRBJ1-5; D possibly corresponds to TRBD1 (6 bases). The CDR3 is 16 residues long. The ends were cut back, 3 bases at V and 2 bases at J, with 14 bases in the middle. CDR1 is MGHRA, CDR2 YSYEKL, per germline. The CDR3 loop is CASSQIGGAGNQPQHF. The CDR3 region has the DNA TGCGCCAGCAGCCAGATTGGGGGCGCGGGCAATCAGCCCCAGCATTTT.